This T cell receptor beta chain was observed in a study of cytomegalovirus exposure and HLA in healthy donors. Study overall: An early data release held around 80 million unique TCRs from HLA-typed donors. Among the approximately 380 donors who were genotyped, about 80% fell in the genetic ancestry cluster that is associated with self-reported Caucasian donors.

Whole-study results and caveats: Rarity marked most TCR sequences, yet some public TCRs occurred in many donors. In a later analysis, most CMV-associated TCR beta chains appeared HLA-restricted.

As for this clone: The antigen is unknown.

Trimming took 0 bases from V and 0 from J, leaving 3 bases between them. Looked up from germline, CDR1 is SGHTA and CDR2 is FQGNSA. This CDR3 is built from 13 residues. The PCR was carried out with 60 Vbeta primers and 13 Jbeta primers. Measured with immunoSEQ multiplex PCR; TCRdb has only the in-frame clones, and not every one. Altogether 140,000 or so clones are present, approximately 65% being singletons, with the ten largest covering 5.5% to 7%. The sequenced sample consisted of PBMCs. This TCR derives from a woman between 55 and 75 years old in good health and CMV-seronegative. The chain has TRBV7-2 and TRBJ2-7; D is ambiguous. The CDR3 reads CASSLASSYEQYF. The DNA of the CDR3 is TGTGCCAGCAGCTTAGCTAGCTCCTACGAGCAGTACTTC.